The 17 T cell receptor beta chains listed next were all sequenced from one sample in a study of beta chain features in type 1 diabetes. Study-wide results and limits: For Type 1 diabetes patients, all four CD4+ subsets carried TCRB CDR3s that were moderately but significantly shorter.

No antigens are known for them. As every portion of the isolated RNA was reverse transcribed, the sequencing read expressed TCRB transcripts. Data came from immunoSEQ multiplex PCR; TCRdb stores just in-frame clones and leaves some out. This table holds about 150,000 clones, 10% found once. Input material: central memory CD4+ T cells from blood. All receptors come from a young man with type 1 diabetes.

In its sample, this clone was seen a few times. The rearrangement links TRBV7-9 to TRBJ2-1; D perhaps matches TRBD2 (5 bases). The germline CDR1 and CDR2 sequences are SEHNR and FQNEAQ (reference sequence). CDR3 length: 15 residues. Deletions cut 5 bases from V and 2 bases from J, with 13 bases between. CDR3 amino acids: CASSQFTGTYNEQFF. The DNA for the CDR3 is TGTGCCAGCAGCCAATTTACCGGGACCTACAATGAGCAGTTCTTC.

The rearrangement links TRBV14 to TRBJ2-3, with a tentative D call TRBD2 (5 bases). Trimming took 5 bases from V and 0 from J, leaving 9 bases between them. Germline V gene lookup returns CDR1 SGHDN and CDR2 FVKESK. The CDR3 is 14 amino acids. Here the CDR3 DNA reads TGTGCCAGCAGCGGACTGTTTAGCACAGATACGCAGTATTTT. This sequence encodes CASSGLFSTDTQYF.

J is TRBJ2-5 and V is TRBV18, with a weak D call TRBD1 (6 bases). The J call may not be correct, given that the DNA end is closer to TRBJ2-7. The CDR3 contains 15 residues. CDR1 and CDR2 (germline): KGHSH, LQKENI. CDR3 coding DNA: TGTGCCAGCTCACCAGGGGGCCCGCAGACTTACGAGCAGTACTTC. Its translation is CASSPGGPQTYEQYF.

The chain combines TRBV7-9 with TRBJ2-7; 12 positions match TRBD2. The CDR3 contains 16 residues. Per germline, CDR1 SEHNR and CDR2 FQNEAQ (reference sequence). V lost 2 bases to trimming and J lost 5 bases; unmatched junction nucleotides: 7. CDR3 residues: CASSLPFPSGRDEQYF. The CDR3 region has the DNA TGTGCCAGCAGCTTACCTTTTCCTAGCGGGAGGGACGAGCAGTACTTC.

Many counts were recorded for this clone. The chain couples TRBV7-9 to TRBJ1-1; a possible D gene is TRBD1 (5 bases). The germline gives CDR1 SEHNR, CDR2 FQNEAQ (reference sequence). V gave up 4 bases and J gave up 8 bases, with 14 bases separating them. The CDR3 has 13 amino acids. CDR3 DNA: TGTGCCAGCAGCTCGTGGGGCCCTCCCGAAGCTTTCTTT. Translated: CASSSWGPPEAFF.

This chain uses TRBV9 with TRBJ2-1; tentative D call: TRBD2 (6 bases). Trimming stripped 0 bases from V and 6 bases from J, with 10 bases between. Germline V CDR1 and CDR2: SGDLS, YYNGEE. The CDR3 totals 14 residues. The CDR3 loop reads CASSVEASVNEQFF. CDR3 in DNA: TGTGCCAGCAGCGTAGAAGCTAGCGTCAATGAGCAGTTCTTC.

This clone was seen a handful of times. The V call is TRBV11-2, the J call TRBJ2-7, with 8 bases lining up with TRBD2. This CDR3 comprises 15 residues. Trimming at V came to 5 bases and at J to 6 bases, leaving 12 bases not matched to a gene. Germline V gene lookup returns CDR1 SGHAT and CDR2 FQNNGV. The CDR3: CASSLRGLVSTEQYF. The CDR3 region has the DNA TGTGCCAGCAGCCTGCGGGGACTAGTATCGACCGAGCAGTACTTC.

V gene TRBV7-9 combines with J gene TRBJ1-4; D possibly corresponds to TRBD1 (6 bases). The V end lost 1 base, the J end lost 8 bases, and 14 bases lay between the germline ends. Germline loops: CDR1 SEHNR, CDR2 FQNEAQ (reference sequence). The length of the CDR3 is 15 residues. CDR3 nucleotides: TGTGCCAGCAGCTTAGATACAGGGCGGAACGAAAAACTGTTTTTT. Its translation is CASSLDTGRNEKLFF.

On this clone: The identical CDR3 is also encoded by other nucleotide sequences in the sample. The chain employs TRBV9 and TRBJ2-1; 9 bases fit TRBD2. Germline V gene lookup returns CDR1 SGDLS and CDR2 YYNGEE. Losses at the gene ends were 0 bases for V and 6 bases for J; bases not matched to a gene: 7. The CDR3 runs to 16 residues. The DNA for the CDR3 is TGTGCCAGCAGCGTAGGAGGACTAGCGCAACTCAATGAGCAGTTCTTC. This codes for CASSVGGLAQLNEQFF. Complete variable domain (other parts from reference TRBV9 and TRBJ2-1): DSGVTQTPKHLITATGQRVTLRCSPRSGDLSVYWYQQSLDQGLQFLIQYYNGEERAKGNILERFSAQQFPDLHSELNLSSLELGDSALYFCASSVGGLAQLNEQFFGPGTRLTVL.

The chain combines TRBV15 with TRBJ2-5; 7 bases map to TRBD1. The CDR3 spans 15 residues. Trimming removed 5 bases from V and 2 bases from J; junction bases left unmatched: 8. Germline V gene data show CDR1 as LNHNV and CDR2 as YYDKDF (reference sequence). CDR3 DNA: TGTGCCACCAGCGCGCCATACAGGGGTCAAGAGACCCAGTACTTC. Its translation: CATSAPYRGQETQYF. The whole variable domain, filled in from reference TRBV15 and TRBJ2-5, reads DAMVIQNPRYQVTQFGKPVTLSCSQTLNHNVMYWYQQKSSQAPKLLFHYYDKDFNNEADTPDNFQSRRPNTSFCFLDIRSPGLGDTAMYLCATSAPYRGQETQYFGPGTRLLVL.

This clone was observed a few times. This chain links TRBV11-2 with TRBJ1-2; possible D gene TRBD1, 6 bases. Germline lookup yields CDR1 SGHAT and CDR2 FQNNGV. The V end was cut by 4 bases, the J end by 5 bases, with 11 bases between. CDR3 length: 13 amino acids. As DNA, the CDR3 is TGTGCCAGCAGCTCCCGGACAGCATATGGCTACACCTTC. It is translated as CASSSRTAYGYTF.

The J gene is TRBJ1-2, the V gene TRBV19; D is unresolved. Trimming cost V 9 bases and J 8 bases, with 25 bases left between them. Germline CDR1 and CDR2: LNHDA and SQIVND (reference sequence). This CDR3 spans 15 amino acids. Written as DNA, the CDR3 is TGTGCCAGCGTGAGAGCTGGCAGGTCCCTTCTCGGCTACACCTTC. Amino acid sequence: CASVRAGRSLLGYTF.

The sample holds a few counts of this clone. The rearrangement links TRBV7-9 to TRBJ1-1; no clear D gene. Trimming cost V 5 bases and J 1 base, with 8 bases left between them. CDR1 is SEHNR and CDR2 is FQNEAQ in the germline V gene (reference sequence). The CDR3 is made up of 13 amino acids. The DNA of the CDR3 is TGTGCCAGCAGCCGGAGGGAGAACACTGAAGCTTTCTTT. It codes for CASSRRENTEAFF.

The V and J genes are TRBV27 and TRBJ1-5; weak D call: TRBD1 (5 bases). The CDR3 extends over 15 amino acids. The V gene's germline CDR1 is MNHEY and CDR2 SMNVEV (reference sequence). Trimming shortened V by 3 bases and J by 4 bases, and 13 bases separated the two germline ends. The CDR3 loop is CASSFSQGGNQPQHF. CDR3 in DNA: TGTGCCAGCAGTTTTAGTCAGGGAGGAAATCAGCCCCAGCATTTT.

This clone was observed a few times. V and J are TRBV27 and TRBJ2-3, with 7 bases matching TRBD1. This CDR3 has 15 amino acids. Unmatched junction bases numbered 12, after V lost 7 bases and J lost 5 bases. The germline CDR1 and CDR2 sequences are MNHEY and SMNVEV (reference sequence). For the CDR3, the DNA is TGTGCCAGCAAACTATACGACAGGGTTGGAGATACGCAGTATTTT. Translating it yields CASKLYDRVGDTQYF.

This clone was detected a few times. This rearrangement joins TRBV7-2 to TRBJ2-3; 7 positions match TRBD2. The V gene's germline CDR1 is SGHTA and CDR2 FQGNSA. Trimming took 1 base from V and 0 from J; bases not matched to a gene: 1. This CDR3 is built from 15 residues. This CDR3 reads CASSLVSGSTDTQYF. The DNA for the CDR3 is TGTGCCAGCAGCTTAGTTAGCGGGAGCACAGATACGCAGTATTTT.

V usage is TRBV5-1 and J usage is TRBJ1-1; D may be TRBD1 (5 bases). V was shortened by 4 bases and J by 5 bases, with 21 bases between the two germline ends. Looked up from germline, CDR1 is SGHRS and CDR2 is YFSETQ. CDR3 length: 16 amino acids. CDR3 nucleotides: TGCGCCAGCAGCCTGTGGGACGGGAGTGGGATAACTGAAGCTTTCTTT. This translates into CASSLWDGSGITEAFF. Together with reference TRBV5-1 and TRBJ1-1, the CDR3 gives the full variable domain: KAGVTQTPRYLIKTRGQQVTLSCSPISGHRSVSWYQQTPGQGLQFLFEYFSETQRNKGNFPGRFSGRQFSNSRSEMNVSTLELGDSALYLCASSLWDGSGITEAFFGQGTRLTVV.